This TCR beta chain was obtained from a study of identical twins (dated by TCRdb to 2016 to 2017). With regard to the full study: The study deep-sequenced TCR alpha and beta repertoires from monozygotic twins, unrelated adults of various ages and cord blood to test whether fetal clonotypes persist. Replicate twin experiments were performed at different times using different library preparation protocols to rule out contamination.

This clonotype occurred many times. The antigen it binds to is not known. No much larger clonotype is one base removed from it; base qualities were not supplied. Library preparation employed 5' RACE. The data were produced on an Illumina HiSeq 2000. Template switching added a universal primer binding site, and the final cDNA carried a unique molecular identifier that allowed TCR cDNA molecules to be counted accurately. Specific primers in the conserved constant-segment region were used to synthesize first-strand cDNA for the TCR alpha and beta chains. Each cDNA library was double barcoded, with a SMART-Mk sample barcode plus Illumina barcodes, to control for contamination. TruSeq adapter sequences along with Illumina sample barcodes were introduced in two successive PCR steps. Sequencing of the TCR alpha and beta cDNA libraries was done on the Illumina HiSeq platform using custom primers. In the source study's methods: MiGEC processed the raw reads to extract unique molecular identifiers, while MiXCR was used to determine the CDR3 positions. For each individual, recombination models were inferred using an EM algorithm with the repgenHMM and IGoR tools. Shared clonotypes were analyzed with the tcR package in R, and sharing was normalized by the product of cloneset sizes. To study raw recombination without the effects of thymic and clonal selection, out-of-frame nonproductive sequences were analyzed. In TCRdb, the public reads were trimmed at Q25 with fastp and aligned with MiXCR, with productive beta chains retained. Identical CDR3 protein sequences are pooled into one entry, listed with their most common genes and DNA. The V and J calls were not made by the authors but by TCRdb's processing. The sample has roughly 570,000 distinct CDR3 sequences on record, roughly 9.5% of them singletons. Around 3.2% of the sample goes to the ten largest clones.

From V the trimming removes 6 bases and from J it removes 3 bases, while the gene matches leave 9 bases of the junction unaccounted for. From its cysteine to its phenylalanine, the CDR3 spans 15 amino acids. Of all the DNA, just the CDR3 is kept, 45 bases in frame from base 1. The germline V gene sets CDR1 to MNHEY and CDR2 to SVGEGT. What the work shows at the level of the full study, not this receptor alone: Out-of-frame TCR alpha sequences shared between twins showed an excess of low generation-probability sequences compared with coincidental sharing between unrelated individuals. Because the same donors could not be followed over many years, the conclusions relied on cross-sectional statistical analysis. Fewer insertions were carried by abundant cord blood beta clonotypes, a similar but weaker trend appeared in young adult naive repertoires, and no such trend appeared in memory repertoires. Excess twin sharing in beta out-of-frame sequences was weaker because fewer shared sequences lowered the signal-to-noise ratio. In monozygotic twins, recombination models systematically underestimated out-of-frame TCR alpha sharing, but the models matched the sharing seen between unrelated individuals. Zero-insertion analyses could be partly confounded by invariant T cells such as MAIT and iNKT, although diverse VJ usage argued against such confounding for most clonotypes.

Every donor was a healthy Caucasian. The twin cohort consisted of three pairs of female monozygotic twins, all aged roughly 18 to 29 years. Peripheral blood mononuclear cells were used as the source from which RNA for TCR libraries was isolated. These data are also associated with another study on yellow fever vaccine responses in identical twins. The second study reports: According to the authors, the vaccine-induced T cell response in identical twins seemed to be partly convergent and partly specific to each individual. Focusing on identical twins, the study followed the T cell clones that responded to the vaccine, and did so with precision.

This clonotype was obtained from a woman younger than 30 in good health. The material sequenced was PBMCs. The chain is encoded by TRBV6-2 or TRBV6-3 joined to TRBJ2-3; TRBD1 matches 7 bases in the middle. The sequenced DNA is TGTGCCAGCAGATTAGGCGACAGGGCAACAGATACGCAGTATTTT. This translates into CASRLGDRATDTQYF.